These T cell receptor beta chains were read from a single sample in a study of shared clonotypes between healthy human individuals. Some clones are missing from TCRdb's copy, which holds only in-frame ones; the method was immunoSEQ multiplex PCR. The sample includes about 2.1 million clones, around 93% of them seen just once. The sample comprised naive CD8+ T cells from PBMCs. The origin of the receptors is a man aged 18 to 35 in good health. Some clones in this sample may be carry-over from other donors' samples. CDR3s include the opening cysteine and the closing phenylalanine or tryptophan. A D gene is named only where the DNA matches it firmly. Clone size is stated in some rows and not others, as once, few, many or a class when expanded.

CDR3nt | CDR3aa | abundance | d_gene | j_gene | v_gene
TGTGCCAGTAGTATCGGAGGGAACAATGAGCAGTTCTTC | CASSIGGNNEQFF | . | . | TRBJ2-1 | TRBV19
TGTGCCAGCAGCCCCCGGGGGCCGAACACTGAAGCTTTCTTT | CASSPRGPNTEAFF | . | . | TRBJ1-1 | TRBV9
TGTGCCAGCTGGAGCGTCACTGAAGCTTTCTTT | CASWSVTEAFF | . | . | TRBJ1-1 | TRBV6-6
TGTGCCAGTAGTATCGGGACAGGGGGCTACGGGGAGCTGTTTTTT | CASSIGTGGYGELFF | . | TRBD1 | TRBJ2-2 | TRBV19
TGTGCCAGCACTATCAGGGGGCTCAACTATGGCTACACCTTC | CASTIRGLNYGYTF | . | TRBD1 | TRBJ1-2 | TRBV5-4
TGTGCCAGCAGCCCCTGGGACGGGCAGAACACTGAAGCTTTCTTT | CASSPWDGQNTEAFF | . | . | TRBJ1-1 | TRBV9
TGTGCCAGCAGTGAACCCGGGGACAGCGTCTACGAGCAGTACTTC | CASSEPGDSVYEQYF | . | TRBD1 | TRBJ2-7 | TRBV6-1
TGTGCCAGTAGTCCCCTCGGACCGCTGAACACTGAAGCTTTCTTT | CASSPLGPLNTEAFF | once | . | TRBJ1-1 | TRBV19
TGTGCCAGCAGTTTATATACAGCAGTCTCCTACAATGAGCAGTTCTTC | CASSLYTAVSYNEQFF | . | . | TRBJ2-1 | TRBV28
TGTGCCAGCGCGGTTAGCGGGGGCTCCTACGAGCAGTACTTC | CASAVSGGSYEQYF | . | TRBD2 | TRBJ2-7 | TRBV7-9
TGTGCCAGCAGCCTCGGGGGGACTATTAACTACGAGCAGTACTTC | CASSLGGTINYEQYF | . | TRBD2 | TRBJ2-7 | TRBV27
TGTGCCAGCAGGCCCTCCGGTATGGCTAGCGGTTACAATGAGCAGTTCTTC | CASRPSGMASGYNEQFF | . | TRBD2 | TRBJ2-1 | TRBV27
TGTGCCAGCAGCCTTTCAGCGGGAGGGCAAGAGCAGTTCTTC | CASSLSAGGQEQFF | . | TRBD2 | TRBJ2-1 | TRBV7-8
TGTGCCAGCAGCTTTGGTTCTAGCGCTGAAGCTTTCTTT | CASSFGSSAEAFF | few | . | TRBJ1-1 | TRBV7-9
TGTGCCAGCAGTTTTCGGTTCTCGGGCACTGAAGCTTTCTTT | CASSFRFSGTEAFF | . | . | TRBJ1-1 | TRBV27
TGTGCCAGCAGTGACCGGAAGGAATACAATGAGCAGTTCTTC | CASSDRKEYNEQFF | . | . | TRBJ2-1 | TRBV25-1
TGCGCCAGCAGCCAAGACAGGGAAAATGGCTACACCTTC | CASSQDRENGYTF | . | TRBD1 | TRBJ1-2 | TRBV10-2
TGTGCCAGCAGCGTAGACGCAGCCGACTATGGCTACACCTTC | CASSVDAADYGYTF | . | . | TRBJ1-2 | TRBV9
TGTGCCAGCAGCCCGTCATCCGGGGAGACCCAGTACTTC | CASSPSSGETQYF | . | . | TRBJ2-5 | TRBV9
TGTGCCAGCAGCGATGGGCCGAACACTGAAGCTTTCTTT | CASSDGPNTEAFF | . | . | TRBJ1-1 | TRBV9